Listed below are T cell receptor beta chains from one sample, sequenced in a study of beta chain features in type 1 diabetes. Only in-frame clones appear in the TCRdb table, and some are missing; sequencing was by immunoSEQ multiplex PCR. The sample includes about 340,000 clones, around 8.5% of them seen just once. Sample: central memory CD4+ T cells from blood. These receptors were obtained from a man aged 25-45 years with type 1 diabetes. CDR3s include the opening cysteine and the closing phenylalanine or tryptophan. The D gene is left open where the match is weak. Clone size is shown for a subset of rows, as once, few, many or a class of expanded clone.

CDR3aa: CASSRRRTGTGGASTQYF; CDR3nt: TGCGCCAGCAGTCGCAGGCGCACCGGGACAGGGGGGGCAAGTACGCAGTATTTT; j_gene: TRBJ2-3; d_gene: TRBD1; abundance: many; v_gene: TRBV23-1
CDR3aa: CASSLNRGRTDTQYF; CDR3nt: TGTGCCAGCAGCTTAAACAGGGGTAGGACAGATACGCAGTATTTT; j_gene: TRBJ2-3; d_gene: TRBD1; abundance: many; v_gene: TRBV7-9
CDR3aa: CASSSTDRENYGYTF; CDR3nt: TGTGCCAGCAGTTCAACGGACAGGGAGAACTATGGCTACACCTTC; j_gene: TRBJ1-2; d_gene: TRBD1; abundance: -; v_gene: TRBV6-5
CDR3aa: CASSQEVKGQGNEKLFF; CDR3nt: TGCGCCAGCAGCCAGGAGGTTAAAGGCCAGGGGAATGAAAAACTGTTTTTT; j_gene: TRBJ1-4; d_gene: -; abundance: -; v_gene: TRBV4-3
CDR3aa: CASSQGTSGQETQYF; CDR3nt: TGCGCCAGCAGCCAAGGGACTAGCGGGCAAGAGACCCAGTACTTC; j_gene: TRBJ2-5; d_gene: TRBD2; abundance: -; v_gene: TRBV4-3
CDR3aa: CASSPQGNNSPLHF; CDR3nt: TGTGCCAGTAGCCCACAGGGGAATAATTCACCCCTCCACTTT; j_gene: TRBJ1-6; d_gene: TRBD1; abundance: few; v_gene: TRBV19
CDR3aa: CASSPPEGFNEQFF; CDR3nt: TGTGCCAGCTCACCACCGGAGGGGTTCAATGAGCAGTTCTTC; j_gene: TRBJ2-1; d_gene: -; abundance: few; v_gene: TRBV18
CDR3aa: CSVERGAEETQYF; CDR3nt: TGCAGCGTTGAAAGGGGGGCTGAAGAGACCCAGTACTTC; j_gene: TRBJ2-5; d_gene: -; abundance: few; v_gene: TRBV29-1
CDR3aa: CASSSGLLNEQFF; CDR3nt: TGTGCCAGCAGCTCGGGACTCCTCAATGAGCAGTTCTTC; j_gene: TRBJ2-1; d_gene: -; abundance: -; v_gene: TRBV7-2
CDR3aa: CASSGGPATGELFF; CDR3nt: TGTGCCAGCAGCGGGGGGCCCGCCACCGGGGAGCTGTTTTTT; j_gene: TRBJ2-2; d_gene: -; abundance: many; v_gene: TRBV9
CDR3aa: CASSQTGANTGELFF; CDR3nt: TGCGCCAGCAGCCAAACGGGCGCGAACACCGGGGAGCTGTTTTTT; j_gene: TRBJ2-2; d_gene: -; abundance: -; v_gene: TRBV4-3
CDR3aa: CASSFLHPGREYGYTF; CDR3nt: TGTGCCAGCAGTTTTCTGCACCCAGGGAGGGAATATGGCTACACCTTC; j_gene: TRBJ1-2; d_gene: -; abundance: few; v_gene: TRBV28
CDR3aa: CASSPPGLAGGGTQYF; CDR3nt: TGTGCCAGCAGCCCTCCGGGACTAGCGGGGGGAGGTACGCAGTATTTT; j_gene: TRBJ2-3; d_gene: TRBD2; abundance: -; v_gene: TRBV7-2
CDR3aa: CASSLDDIANSPLHF; CDR3nt: TGCGCCAGCAGCTTGGATGACATCGCCAATTCACCCCTCCACTTT; j_gene: TRBJ1-6; d_gene: -; abundance: -; v_gene: TRBV5-1
CDR3aa: CASSLEYAGVGETQYF; CDR3nt: TGTGCCAGCAGCTTAGAGTATGCGGGGGTTGGGGAGACCCAGTACTTC; j_gene: TRBJ2-5; d_gene: TRBD2; abundance: few; v_gene: TRBV7-2
CDR3aa: CASSYGSGQGNEQFF; CDR3nt: TGTGCCAGCAGTTACGGTAGCGGGCAAGGGAATGAGCAGTTCTTC; j_gene: TRBJ2-1; d_gene: TRBD2; abundance: few; v_gene: TRBV6-5
CDR3aa: CAISLGSTDTQYF; CDR3nt: TGTGCCATCAGCCTAGGTAGCACAGATACGCAGTATTTT; j_gene: TRBJ2-3; d_gene: -; abundance: -; v_gene: TRBV10-3
CDR3aa: CASSLGQNQPQHF; CDR3nt: TGTGCCAGCAGCTTAGGACAAAATCAGCCCCAGCATTTT; j_gene: TRBJ1-5; d_gene: -; abundance: -; v_gene: TRBV7-2
CDR3aa: CASTVQGTNEKLFF; CDR3nt: TGTGCCAGCACCGTACAGGGCACTAATGAAAAACTGTTTTTT; j_gene: TRBJ1-4; d_gene: -; abundance: -; v_gene: TRBV7-9
CDR3aa: CSVSPGQGATTGELFF; CDR3nt: TGCAGCGTATCGCCGGGACAGGGGGCTACAACCGGGGAGCTGTTTTTT; j_gene: TRBJ2-2; d_gene: TRBD1; abundance: few; v_gene: TRBV29-1
CDR3aa: CASSLGRGGDTQYF; CDR3nt: TGTGCCAGCAGCCTCGGGCGGGGAGGGGATACGCAGTATTTT; j_gene: TRBJ2-3; d_gene: TRBD2; abundance: few; v_gene: TRBV7-9
CDR3aa: CASRTTGGGYTF; CDR3nt: TGTGCCAGCAGGACGACAGGAGGAGGCTACACCTTC; j_gene: TRBJ1-2; d_gene: -; abundance: many; v_gene: TRBV27
CDR3aa: CASSPRLAGSYEQYF; CDR3nt: TGCGCCAGCAGCCCGAGACTAGCGGGGTCGTACGAGCAGTACTTC; j_gene: TRBJ2-7; d_gene: TRBD2; abundance: few; v_gene: TRBV5-1
CDR3aa: CAWSPKGTSGQYF; CDR3nt: TGTGCCTGGAGTCCAAAGGGGACTTCCGGGCAGTACTTC; j_gene: TRBJ2-7; d_gene: -; abundance: few; v_gene: TRBV30
CDR3aa: CAISGTSGGPIETQYF; CDR3nt: TGTGCCATCAGTGGGACTAGCGGGGGGCCCATAGAGACCCAGTACTTC; j_gene: TRBJ2-5; d_gene: TRBD2; abundance: few; v_gene: TRBV10-3
CDR3aa: CASSPGTGEAYEQYF; CDR3nt: TGTGCCAGCAGCCCGGGGACAGGGGAGGCCTACGAGCAGTACTTC; j_gene: TRBJ2-7; d_gene: TRBD1; abundance: -; v_gene: TRBV5-6
CDR3aa: CASSLAGQGSETQYF; CDR3nt: TGTGCCAGCAGTTTAGCGGGACAGGGATCGGAGACCCAGTACTTC; j_gene: TRBJ2-5; d_gene: TRBD1; abundance: -; v_gene: TRBV28
CDR3aa: CASSLGTVTGELFF; CDR3nt: TGTGCCAGCAGCTTAGGGACAGTTACCGGGGAGCTGTTTTTT; j_gene: TRBJ2-2; d_gene: -; abundance: many; v_gene: TRBV11-3
CDR3aa: CASRTMAGTTSYNEQFF; CDR3nt: TGTGCCAGCAGGACGATGGCCGGGACAACTTCCTACAATGAGCAGTTCTTC; j_gene: TRBJ2-1; d_gene: -; abundance: few; v_gene: TRBV7-8
CDR3aa: CATSRPAGPETQYF; CDR3nt: TGTGCCACCAGCAGACCCGCGGGACCGGAGACCCAGTACTTC; j_gene: TRBJ2-5; d_gene: -; abundance: few; v_gene: TRBV15
CDR3aa: CASSAYRGEQFF; CDR3nt: TGTGCCAGTAGCGCCTACAGAGGGGAGCAGTTCTTC; j_gene: TRBJ2-1; d_gene: -; abundance: few; v_gene: TRBV19
CDR3aa: CASGTRNTGELFF; CDR3nt: TGTGCCAGCGGCACTAGGAACACCGGGGAGCTGTTTTTT; j_gene: TRBJ2-2; d_gene: -; abundance: -; v_gene: TRBV5-6
CDR3aa: CASSFLAGFTDTQYF; CDR3nt: TGCGCCAGCAGCTTTCTAGCGGGCTTCACAGATACGCAGTATTTT; j_gene: TRBJ2-3; d_gene: TRBD2; abundance: -; v_gene: TRBV5-1
CDR3aa: CASSRLTSGGTYEQYF; CDR3nt: TGTGCCAGCAGTCGCCTCACTAGCGGGGGAACCTACGAGCAGTACTTC; j_gene: TRBJ2-7; d_gene: TRBD2; abundance: -; v_gene: TRBV28
CDR3aa: CASTGTGGLAAEQFF; CDR3nt: TGTGCCAGCACCGGTACAGGAGGACTAGCGGCTGAGCAGTTCTTC; j_gene: TRBJ2-1; d_gene: TRBD2; abundance: -; v_gene: TRBV25-1
CDR3aa: CASSVRLAGYNEQFF; CDR3nt: TGTGCCAGCAGCGTTAGACTAGCAGGGTACAATGAGCAGTTCTTC; j_gene: TRBJ2-1; d_gene: TRBD2; abundance: -; v_gene: TRBV9
CDR3aa: CASSEPGGETQYF; CDR3nt: TGCGCCAGCAGTGAACCCGGTGGGGAGACCCAGTACTTC; j_gene: TRBJ2-5; d_gene: -; abundance: few; v_gene: TRBV10-2
CDR3aa: CASSQDELAASNTGELFF; CDR3nt: TGCGCCAGCAGCCAAGATGAGCTAGCGGCTTCGAACACCGGGGAGCTGTTTTTT; j_gene: TRBJ2-2; d_gene: TRBD2; abundance: few; v_gene: TRBV4-3
CDR3aa: CASSSVRRVNTF; CDR3nt: TGTGCCAGCAGTTCTGTGCGCAGGGTAAACACCTTC; j_gene: TRBJ1-2; d_gene: -; abundance: many; v_gene: TRBV28
CDR3aa: CASSGTGKIDTQYF; CDR3nt: TGTGCCAGCTCCGGGACAGGGAAAATAGATACGCAGTATTTT; j_gene: TRBJ2-3; d_gene: TRBD1; abundance: -; v_gene: TRBV25-1
CDR3aa: CASSPRLAGAMIHEDTQYF; CDR3nt: TGTGCCAGCAGCCCCCGACTAGCGGGGGCAATGATCCATGAGGATACGCAGTATTTT; j_gene: TRBJ2-3; d_gene: TRBD2; abundance: few; v_gene: TRBV11-2
CDR3aa: CAISEGGGGTDTQYF; CDR3nt: TGTGCCATCAGTGAAGGCGGGGGAGGCACAGATACGCAGTATTTT; j_gene: TRBJ2-3; d_gene: TRBD2; abundance: few; v_gene: TRBV10-3